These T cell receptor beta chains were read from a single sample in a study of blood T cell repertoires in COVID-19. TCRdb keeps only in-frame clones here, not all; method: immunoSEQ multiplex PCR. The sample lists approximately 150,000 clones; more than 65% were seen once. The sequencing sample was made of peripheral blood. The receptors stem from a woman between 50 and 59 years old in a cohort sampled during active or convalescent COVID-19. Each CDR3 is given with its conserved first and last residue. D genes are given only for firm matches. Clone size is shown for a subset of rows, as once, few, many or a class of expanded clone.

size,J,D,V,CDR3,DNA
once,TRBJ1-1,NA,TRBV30,CAWTDRQGGNTEAFF,TGTGCCTGGACCGATCGTCAGGGTGGGAACACTGAAGCTTTCTTT
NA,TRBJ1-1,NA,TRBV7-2,CASSLIQGSTEAFF,TGTGCCAGCAGCTTAATTCAGGGGAGCACTGAAGCTTTCTTT
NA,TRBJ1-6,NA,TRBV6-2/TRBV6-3,CASSYRGVYNSPLHF,TGTGCCAGCAGTTATAGGGGCGTTTATAATTCACCCCTCCACTTT
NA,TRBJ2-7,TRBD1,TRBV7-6,CASSLYGTGAVYEQYF,TGTGCCAGCAGCCTCTACGGGACAGGGGCCGTCTACGAGCAGTACTTC
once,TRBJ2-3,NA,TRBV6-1,CASTQRVTDTQYF,TGTGCCAGCACCCAGCGGGTCACAGATACGCAGTATTTT
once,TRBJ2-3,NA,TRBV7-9,CASSLVGGNTDTQYF,TGTGCCAGCAGCTTAGTCGGGGGAAACACAGATACGCAGTATTTT
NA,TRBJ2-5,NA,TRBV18,CASSPGGRPLETQYF,TGTGCCAGCTCACCGGGGGGTCGGCCGTTAGAGACCCAGTACTTC
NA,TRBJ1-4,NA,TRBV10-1,CATQLDRSTNEKLFF,TGCGCCACCCAGCTAGACAGGTCAACTAATGAAAAACTGTTTTTT
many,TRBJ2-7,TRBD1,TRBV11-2,CASSFGQGVIREQYF,TGTGCCAGCAGCTTCGGACAGGGAGTGATAAGGGAGCAGTACTTC
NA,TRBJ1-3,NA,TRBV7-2,CASSLMSSGNTIYF,TGTGCCAGCAGCTTAATGAGCTCTGGAAACACCATATATTTT
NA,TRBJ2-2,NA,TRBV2,CASRTTGGTGELFF,TGTGCCAGCAGGACCACCGGGGGCACCGGGGAGCTGTTTTTT
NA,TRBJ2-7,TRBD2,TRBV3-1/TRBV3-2,CASSQIAGVQQYF,TGTGCCAGCAGCCAAATAGCGGGGGTACAGCAGTACTTC
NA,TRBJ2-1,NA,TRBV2,CASTSDRDNEQFF,TGTGCCAGCACCTCAGACAGAGACAATGAGCAGTTCTTC
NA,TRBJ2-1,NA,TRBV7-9,CASSITDTDNEQFF,TGTGCCAGCAGTATTACCGACACTGACAATGAGCAGTTCTTC
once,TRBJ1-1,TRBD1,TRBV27,CASSPQGADTEAFF,TGTGCCAGCAGTCCACAGGGGGCTGACACTGAAGCTTTCTTT
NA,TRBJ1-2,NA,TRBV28,CASSPGDYGYTF,TGTGCCAGCAGTCCCGGGGATTATGGCTACACCTTC
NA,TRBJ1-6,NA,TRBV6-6,CASSYAPQGLNSPLHF,TGTGCCAGCAGTTACGCGCCACAGGGCTTGAATTCACCCCTCCACTTT
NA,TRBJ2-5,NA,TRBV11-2,CASSLGAGWETQYF,TGTGCCAGCAGCTTAGGGGCGGGCTGGGAGACCCAGTACTTC
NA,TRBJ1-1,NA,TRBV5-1,CASSLDRAWAEAFF,TGCGCCAGCAGCTTGGACAGGGCCTGGGCTGAAGCTTTCTTT
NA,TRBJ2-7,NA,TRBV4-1,CASSQEPAGSYEQYF,TGCGCCAGCAGCCAAGAACCGGCAGGGTCTTACGAGCAGTACTTC
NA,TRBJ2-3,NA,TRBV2,CASSPDSSYPDTQYF,TGTGCCAGCAGCCCGGACTCCTCATATCCAGATACGCAGTATTTT
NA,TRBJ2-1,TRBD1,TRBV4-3,CASSQDTGGASGEQFF,TGCGCCAGCAGCCAAGATACAGGGGGCGCATCGGGTGAGCAGTTCTTC
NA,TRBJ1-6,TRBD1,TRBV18,CASSPTGEDSPLHF,TGTGCCAGCTCACCAACAGGGGAGGATTCACCCCTCCACTTT
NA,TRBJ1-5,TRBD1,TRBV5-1,CASSLGTGGSGQPQHF,TGCGCCAGCAGCTTGGGTACAGGGGGCTCGGGTCAGCCCCAGCATTTT
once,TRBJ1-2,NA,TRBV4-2,CASSQVEGSYGYTF,TGTGCCAGCAGCCAAGTCGAGGGTAGCTATGGCTACACCTTC
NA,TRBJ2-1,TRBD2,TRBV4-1,CASSQVQRGDNEQFF,TGCGCCAGCAGCCAAGTCCAGCGGGGGGACAATGAGCAGTTCTTC
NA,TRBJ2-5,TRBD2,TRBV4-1,CASSHVLAGGRQETQYF,TGCGCCAGCAGCCATGTACTAGCGGGGGGTCGCCAAGAGACCCAGTACTTC
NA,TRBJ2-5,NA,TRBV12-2,CASRPTGPRETQYF,TGTGCAAGTCGCCCAACAGGGCCGCGAGAGACCCAGTACTTC
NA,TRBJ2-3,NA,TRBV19,CASSIKGVRTDTQYF,TGTGCCAGTAGTATCAAAGGGGTCCGCACAGATACGCAGTATTTT
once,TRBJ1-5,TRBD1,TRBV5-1,CASSLQGALNQPQHF,TGCGCCAGCAGTTTACAGGGGGCGCTTAATCAGCCCCAGCATTTT
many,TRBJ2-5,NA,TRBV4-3,CASSQGLEQETQYF,TGCGCCAGCAGCCAAGGACTGGAACAAGAGACCCAGTACTTC
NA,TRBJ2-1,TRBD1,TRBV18,CASSFLTGEEVEQFF,TGTGCCAGCTCATTTCTTACAGGGGAAGAGGTTGAGCAGTTCTTC
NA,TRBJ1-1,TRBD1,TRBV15,CATSRDRTGANTEAFF,TGTGCCACCAGCAGAGATCGGACAGGGGCCAACACTGAAGCTTTCTTT
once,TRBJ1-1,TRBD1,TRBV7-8,CASSLDRDTEAFF,TGTGCCAGCAGCCTAGACAGGGACACTGAAGCTTTCTTT
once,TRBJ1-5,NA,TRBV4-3,CARDVGATQPQHF,TGCGCCCGCGATGTGGGGGCAACTCAGCCCCAGCATTTT
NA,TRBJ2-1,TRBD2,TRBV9,CASSDKGTSGRNEQFF,TGTGCCAGCAGCGACAAAGGGACTAGCGGGCGGAATGAGCAGTTCTTC
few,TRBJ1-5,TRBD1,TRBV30,CAWRDRGGNQPQHF,TGTGCCTGGAGGGACAGGGGAGGCAATCAGCCCCAGCATTTT
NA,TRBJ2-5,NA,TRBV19,CASSRTGSGGSETQYF,TGTGCCAGTAGTAGGACCGGGTCTGGGGGCTCGGAGACCCAGTACTTC
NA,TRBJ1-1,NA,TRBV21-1,CASSKFLTGRNVNTEAFF,TGTGCCAGCAGCAAATTCCTGACAGGTCGGAACGTGAACACTGAAGCTTTCTTT
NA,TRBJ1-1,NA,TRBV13,CASSLRSNEAFF,TGTGCCAGCAGCTTACGGTCGAATGAAGCTTTCTTT
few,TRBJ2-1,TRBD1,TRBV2,CASSLLGTDNEQFF,TGTGCCAGCAGCCTACTCGGGACAGACAATGAGCAGTTCTTC
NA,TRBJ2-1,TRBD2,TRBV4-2,CASSQGEGGGNEQFF,TGTGCCAGCAGCCAAGGGGAGGGCGGGGGGAATGAGCAGTTCTTC
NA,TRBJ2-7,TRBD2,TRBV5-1,CASSPRSGGPYEQYF,TGCGCCAGCAGCCCACGGTCGGGGGGACCTTACGAGCAGTACTTC
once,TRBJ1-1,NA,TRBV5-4,CASSWDSYTEAFF,TGTGCCAGCAGCTGGGACTCCTACACTGAAGCTTTCTTT
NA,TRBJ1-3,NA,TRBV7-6,CASSSTSGNTIYF,TGTGCCAGCAGCTCTACCTCTGGAAACACCATATATTTT
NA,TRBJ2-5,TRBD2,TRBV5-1,CASSLGTSGRAEDF,TGCGCCAGCAGCTTGGGGACTAGCGGGAGGGCCGAGGACTTC
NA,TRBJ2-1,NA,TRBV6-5,CATRVTGAYNEQFF,TGTGCCACCCGGGTTACAGGCGCCTACAATGAGCAGTTCTTC
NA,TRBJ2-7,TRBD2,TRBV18,CASSLGGLSYEQYF,TGTGCCAGCTCCCTGGGGGGGTTGTCCTACGAGCAGTACTTC
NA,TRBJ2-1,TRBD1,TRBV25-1,CASRGQGQGNEQFF,TGTGCCAGCAGAGGACAGGGGCAGGGGAATGAGCAGTTCTTC
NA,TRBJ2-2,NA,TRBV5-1,CASSTGYTGELFF,TGCGCCAGCAGTACAGGGTACACCGGGGAGCTGTTTTTT
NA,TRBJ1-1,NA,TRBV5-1,CASSLGISFPSEAFF,TGCGCCAGCAGCTTGGGAATTTCCTTCCCGAGTGAAGCTTTCTTT
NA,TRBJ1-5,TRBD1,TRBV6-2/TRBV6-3,CASSRTGSNQPQHF,TGTGCCAGCAGTCGGACAGGGAGCAATCAGCCCCAGCATTTT
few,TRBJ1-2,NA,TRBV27,CASSPGAQYGYTF,TGTGCCAGCAGTCCAGGGGCCCAGTATGGCTACACCTTC
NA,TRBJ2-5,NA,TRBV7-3,CASSADLRSGTQYF,TGTGCCAGCAGCGCAGACTTGCGAAGTGGGACCCAGTACTTC
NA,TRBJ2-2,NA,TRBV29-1,CSVEGRGDTGELFF,TGCAGCGTCGAAGGCAGGGGGGACACCGGGGAGCTGTTTTTT
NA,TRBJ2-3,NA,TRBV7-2,CASSLVTGTDTQYF,TGTGCCAGCAGCTTAGTAACAGGGACAGATACGCAGTATTTT
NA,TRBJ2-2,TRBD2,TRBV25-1,CASSEIGGTGELFF,TGTGCCAGCAGTGAGATCGGGGGGACCGGGGAGCTGTTTTTT
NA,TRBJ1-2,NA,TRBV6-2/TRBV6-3,CASSLRGDVDGYTF,TGTGCCAGCAGCCTGCGGGGGGATGTAGATGGCTACACCTTC
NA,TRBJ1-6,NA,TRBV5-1,CASSWSSAYNSPLHF,TGCGCCAGCAGCTGGAGCTCAGCCTATAATTCACCCCTCCACTTT
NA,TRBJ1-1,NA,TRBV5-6,CASSPHNTEAFF,TGTGCCAGCAGCCCACACAACACTGAAGCTTTCTTT